A single sample is the source of the 32 T cell receptor beta chains below, sequenced in a study of radiotherapy plus CTLA-4 blockade in lung cancer. Repertoires were generated with immunoSEQ multiplex PCR, while TCRdb's copy carries only in-frame clones and drops some. Altogether around 99,000 clones are present, 80% to 90% being singletons, with the ten largest covering roughly 4.9%. Here the sequenced sample was peripheral blood, taken from a patient treated with radiotherapy plus ipilimumab. Receptor source: a human donor with non-small cell lung cancer that progressed on radiotherapy plus ipilimumab.

The chain joins TRBV18 to TRBJ2-7, with D possibly matching TRBD2 (6 bases). Germline V gene sequence: CDR1 KGHSH, CDR2 LQKENI. V lost 6 bases and J 0 bases, leaving 12 bases between the germline ends. The CDR3 consists of 14 residues. The DNA for the CDR3 is TGTGCCAGCTCCCGGGCGGGGCCCTCCTACGAGCAGTACTTC. This sequence encodes CASSRAGPSYEQYF.

In DNA form, the CDR3 reads TGCGCCAGCAGCCAGCGCGAGGGGGGCAACACTGAAGCTTTCTTT. Translating gives CASSQREGGNTEAFF. The rearrangement links TRBV4-1 to TRBJ1-1; D is perhaps TRBD1 (6 bases). The V gene lost 3 bases and the J gene lost 2 bases, with 13 bases spanning the gap. Germline CDR1 reads MGHRA; CDR2 reads YSYEKL. The CDR3 spans 15 residues.

The CDR3 nucleotides read TGCGCCAGCAGCCAAGATATAGGAGCGGGAGGGGGCAATGAGCAGTTCTTC. It translates to CASSQDIGAGGGNEQFF. V and J are TRBV4-1 and TRBJ2-1; 10 bases are a match to TRBD2. The V segment lost 0 bases and the J segment 6 bases; nucleotides outside the gene matches: 8. The CDR3 sequence is 17 residues long. From germline, CDR1 is MGHRA and CDR2 YSYEKL.

The chain joins TRBV7-3 to TRBJ2-1, with D possibly called TRBD1 or TRBD2 (6 bases each). Trimming cost V 0 bases and J 6 bases, with 9 bases left between them. Germline CDR1 SGHTA, CDR2 FQGTGA. CDR3 length equals 14 residues. This CDR3 is CASSLTGGGNEQFF. CDR3 nucleotides: TGTGCCAGCAGCTTAACCGGAGGGGGCAATGAGCAGTTCTTC. The entire variable domain, with the rest obtained from reference TRBV7-3 and TRBJ2-1, is as follows: GAGVSQTPSNKVTEKGKYVELRCDPISGHTALYWYRQSLGQGPEFLIYFQGTGAADDSGLPNDRFFAVRPEGSVSTLKIQRTERGDSAVYLCASSLTGGGNEQFFGPGTRLTVL.

In its sample, this clone was seen once. The genes are TRBV7-2 and TRBJ2-7, with a possible D match to TRBD2 (6 bases). The V end lost 1 base, the J end lost 4 bases, and 14 bases lay between the germline ends. Germline V gene lookup returns CDR1 SGHTA and CDR2 FQGNSA. The CDR3 runs 15 residues. CDR3 loop: CASSLGDSRRYEQYF. The CDR3 DNA follows: TGTGCCAGCAGCTTAGGGGACTCTAGGCGATACGAGCAGTACTTC.

This clone was picked up a small number of times. V usage is TRBV9 and J usage is TRBJ1-3, with a possible D match to TRBD1 (6 bases). CDR1 is SGDLS, CDR2 YYNGEE, per germline. Trimming stripped 3 bases from V and 4 bases from J, with 11 bases between. The CDR3 sequence is 14 residues long. The CDR3 spells CASSATGGGNTIYF. In DNA, the CDR3 is TGTGCCAGCAGCGCGACAGGAGGAGGAAACACCATATATTTT.

The CDR3 protein is CASSLEGGNSNQPQHF. CDR3 nucleotides: TGCGCCAGCAGCTTGGAAGGTGGGAATAGCAATCAGCCCCAGCATTTT. This chain uses TRBV5-1 with TRBJ1-5; no definite D call. CDR3 length: 16 amino acids. Germline CDR1 is SGHRS and CDR2 is YFSETQ. Trimming left V 0 bases short and J 0 bases short, with 10 bases between.

V gene TRBV18 combines with J gene TRBJ2-7; a possible D gene is TRBD2 (5 bases). The CDR3 loop spans 15 amino acids. The germline gives CDR1 KGHSH, CDR2 LQKENI. Trimming stripped 2 bases from V and 4 bases from J, with 15 bases between. CDR3 nucleotide sequence: TGTGCCAGCTCACCAGATAGCTTAGGAGGATACGAGCAGTACTTC. Protein product: CASSPDSLGGYEQYF.

In this sample, this clone turned up once. The CDR3 sequence: CASSQEVRYPNEQFF. The CDR3 DNA sequence: TGTGCCAGCAGCCAAGAAGTGCGGTACCCTAATGAGCAGTTCTTC. The V and J genes are TRBV14 and TRBJ2-1; D remains unclear. The V end lost 0 bases, the J end lost 7 bases, and 13 bases lay between the germline ends. This CDR3 spans 15 amino acids. Germline V gene data show CDR1 as SGHDN and CDR2 as FVKESK.

V usage is TRBV5-4 and J usage is TRBJ1-2; no clear D gene. CDR3 length equals 14 residues. From germline, CDR1 is SGHNT and CDR2 YYREEE (reference sequence). V gave up 3 bases and J gave up 10 bases, with 19 bases separating them. Here the CDR3 reads CASSSATSLEPYTF. Here the CDR3 DNA reads TGTGCCAGCAGCTCTGCAACGTCTCTCGAGCCCTACACCTTC.

The chain carries TRBV11-2 and TRBJ2-7; 11 bases are shared with TRBD2. The germline gives CDR1 SGHAT, CDR2 FQNNGV. The CDR3 contains 15 residues. With 2 bases clipped from V and 2 bases from J, the junction kept 2 bases outside the gene matches. As DNA, the CDR3 is TGTGCCAGCAGCTTAACTAGCGGGAGTACCTACGAGCAGTACTTC. Protein sequence: CASSLTSGSTYEQYF.

This chain connects TRBV2 to TRBJ1-4; TRBD1 matches 7 bases. In germline, CDR1 is SNHLY, CDR2 FYNNEI. The CDR3 contains 13 residues. J was trimmed by 8 bases and V by 6 bases; bases with no gene match: 6. This CDR3 is CASRGQTGEKLFF. The CDR3 DNA is TGTGCCAGCAGGGGACAGACGGGGGAAAAACTGTTTTTT. The full variable domain, completed using reference TRBV2 and TRBJ1-4, is EPEVTQTPSHQVTQMGQEVILRCVPISNHLYFYWYRQILGQKVEFLVSFYNNEISEKSEIFDDQFSVERPDGSNFTLKIRSTKLEDSAMYFCASRGQTGEKLFFGSGTQLSVL.

This chain links TRBV7-8 with TRBJ2-3; D is undetermined. Germline CDR1 and CDR2: SGHVS and FQNEAQ. Between the trimmed V and J ends, which lost 1 base and 1 base, there was a span of 9 bases. The CDR3 loop spans 15 amino acids. The chain's CDR3 is CASSLVALGTDTQYF. The CDR3, as DNA: TGTGCCAGCAGCTTAGTTGCTTTGGGCACAGATACGCAGTATTTT.

CDR3 DNA: TGTGCCAGCAAGGCAACAAGCTCCTACGAGCAGTACTTC. Encoded protein: CASKATSSYEQYF. This chain links TRBV7-9 with TRBJ2-7; D remains unclear. This CDR3 is 13 amino acids long. V lost 7 bases and J 0 bases, leaving 10 bases between the germline ends. Germline V gene sequence: CDR1 SEHNR, CDR2 FQNEAQ (reference sequence).

The chain is built from TRBV6-5 and TRBJ2-3; possible D gene TRBD2, 5 bases. CDR1 and CDR2 from the germline V gene are MNHEY and SVGAGI. Trimming removed 5 bases from V and 2 bases from J, with 14 bases in between. This CDR3 is 15 amino acids long. The DNA of the CDR3 is TGTGCCAGCAGTCCAGGACTGGTAATCACAGATACGCAGTATTTT. Translation gives CASSPGLVITDTQYF.

This sequence joins TRBV10-3 and TRBJ1-3, with D hard to call. This CDR3 contains 15 residues. Germline assignment: CDR1 ENHRY and CDR2 SYGVKD. Trimming cost V 0 bases and J 4 bases, with 10 bases left between them. CDR3 nucleotides: TGTGCCATCAGTGAGTCGCCTGGGCCCGGAAACACCATATATTTT. It yields the protein CAISESPGPGNTIYF.

This chain connects TRBV7-9 to TRBJ1-1; D is ambiguous. The CDR3 totals 16 residues. V was trimmed by 1 base and J by 0 bases, leaving 12 bases between them. CDR1 and CDR2 (germline): SEHNR, FQNEAQ (reference sequence). The CDR3 bases are TGTGCCAGCAGCTTAGGGGTGGGTCCTATGAACACTGAAGCTTTCTTT. It is translated as CASSLGVGPMNTEAFF.

This clone was recorded only once. This chain connects TRBV11-1 to TRBJ2-6; D not resolved. The CDR3 runs 14 residues. CDR1 is SGHAT and CDR2 is FQDESV in the germline V gene (reference sequence). Trimming removed 5 bases at V and 2 bases at J, with 7 bases between. The CDR3 DNA reads as TGTGCCAGCAGCGCCCAGACTGGGGCCAACGTCCTGACTTTC. This encodes CASSAQTGANVLTF. Combining the CDR3 with reference TRBV11-1 and TRBJ2-6 gives the whole variable domain EAEVAQSPRYKITEKSQAVAFWCDPISGHATLYWYRQILGQGPELLVQFQDESVVDDSQLPKDRFSAERLKGVDSTLKIQPAELGDSAMYLCASSAQTGANVLTFGAGSRLTVL.

V usage is TRBV7-9 and J usage is TRBJ2-3; D might be TRBD1 (5 bases). Trimming took 5 bases from V and 3 from J, leaving 9 bases between them. The CDR3 loop spans 13 amino acids. Per germline, CDR1 SEHNR and CDR2 FQNEAQ (reference sequence). This CDR3 is CASSLSGTDTQYF. The DNA of the CDR3 is TGTGCCAGCAGCCTTTCAGGGACAGATACGCAGTATTTT.

The V gene is TRBV5-8, the J gene TRBJ2-7; D unclear. The CDR3 length is 12 residues. Deletions cut 2 bases from V and 4 bases from J, with 7 bases between. Per the germline V gene, CDR1 is SGHTS and CDR2 is YDEGEE. CDR3 sequence (DNA): TGTGCCAGCAGCTTTGGCCTTTACGAGCAGTACTTC. This sequence encodes CASSFGLYEQYF.

J is TRBJ2-3 and V is TRBV2; D possibly uses TRBD1 or TRBD2 (6 bases each). With 5 bases removed from V and 1 base from J, the gap between germline ends came to 13 bases. Germline CDR1 reads SNHLY; CDR2 reads FYNNEI. The CDR3 consists of 15 residues. As DNA, the CDR3 is TGTGCCAGCAGTCTGGGGGGCGTAGGCACAGATACGCAGTATTTT. Its translation is CASSLGGVGTDTQYF.

V and J are TRBV6-5 and TRBJ1-1; a possible D gene is TRBD1 (5 bases). Trimming took 2 bases from V and 4 from J, leaving 11 bases between them. Germline V CDR1 and CDR2: MNHEY, SVGAGI. This CDR3 contains 14 residues. The CDR3 spells CASSYGTGRTEAFF. The CDR3 bases are TGTGCCAGCAGTTACGGGACGGGACGCACTGAAGCTTTCTTT.

V is TRBV27 and J is TRBJ2-1; 8 bases are a match to TRBD2. Germline loops: CDR1 MNHEY, CDR2 SMNVEV (reference sequence). The CDR3 sequence is 14 residues long. The V gene end was trimmed by 7 bases and the J gene end by 8 bases; junction bases not matched to a gene: 10. CDR3 nucleotides: TGTGCCAGCAATGGGCGGGGCGGGAGGTATGAGCAGTTCTTC. Its protein is CASNGRGGRYEQFF.

The gene calls are TRBV15 and TRBJ1-5; TRBD1 might be the D (5 bases). CDR1 is LNHNV and CDR2 is YYDKDF in the germline V gene (reference sequence). Deletions cut 0 bases from V and 1 base from J, with 10 bases between. The CDR3 has 16 amino acids. In DNA, the CDR3 is TGTGCCACCAGCAGAGATATAGGGGCCAGCAATCAGCCCCAGCATTTT. As protein: CATSRDIGASNQPQHF.

The V gene is TRBV2, the J gene TRBJ2-1; possible D gene TRBD2, 5 bases. Trimming took off 9 bases at V and 15 bases at J, with 21 bases between the two ends. Germline CDR1 reads SNHLY; CDR2 reads FYNNEI. CDR3 length equals 12 residues. The CDR3, as DNA: TGTGCCAGTTTTCCGGGCTCACGAGAGGGGTTCTTC. As protein: CASFPGSREGFF.

Remarks on this clone: Within the sample, other DNA sequences also encode this same CDR3. The chain uses TRBV9 and TRBJ1-1; weak D call: TRBD1 (6 bases). Germline assignment: CDR1 SGDLS and CDR2 YYNGEE. V was cut by 0 bases and J by 4 bases, with 10 bases left in between. This CDR3 is 14 amino acids long. The CDR3 DNA is TGTGCCAGCAGCGTAGCGGGGGCGGGCACTGAAGCTTTCTTT. Amino acid sequence: CASSVAGAGTEAFF. Together with reference TRBV9 and TRBJ1-1, the CDR3 gives the full variable domain: DSGVTQTPKHLITATGQRVTLRCSPRSGDLSVYWYQQSLDQGLQFLIQYYNGEERAKGNILERFSAQQFPDLHSELNLSSLELGDSALYFCASSVAGAGTEAFFGQGTRLTVV.

This clone was recorded a few times. This chain connects TRBV5-1 to TRBJ1-1; 7 nucleotides match TRBD1. CDR3 size: 15 residues. Trimming at V came to 4 bases and at J to 4 bases, leaving 10 bases not matched to a gene. CDR1 and CDR2 from the germline V gene are SGHRS and YFSETQ. CDR3 protein: CASSASQGRFTEAFF. DNA of the CDR3: TGCGCCAGCAGCGCCTCACAGGGGCGTTTCACTGAAGCTTTCTTT.

The V gene is TRBV6-1, the J gene TRBJ2-1, with TRBD2 identical over 9 bases. The length of the CDR3 is 19 residues. The germline gives CDR1 MNHNS, CDR2 SASEGT. V trimming: 2 bases; J trimming: 5 bases; junction bases outside the gene matches: 16. CDR3 coding DNA: TGTGCCAGCAGTGAAAGGCTAGCGGGAACCCTAATACAAAACAATGAGCAGTTCTTC. Protein: CASSERLAGTLIQNNEQFF.

Turning to this clone: The sample carries other DNA sequences with the same CDR3. V is TRBV9 and J is TRBJ2-3; D is possibly TRBD1 (6 bases). The V end was cut by 3 bases, the J end by 1 base, with 9 bases between. The CDR3 is made up of 14 amino acids. The germline gives CDR1 SGDLS, CDR2 YYNGEE. The CDR3 DNA follows: TGTGCCAGCAGCGCCACAGGGCGCACAGATACGCAGTATTTT. It specifies CASSATGRTDTQYF.

V and J are TRBV5-1 and TRBJ2-1, with 9 nucleotides matching TRBD2. CDR1 and CDR2 (germline): SGHRS, YFSETQ. Losses at the gene ends were 3 bases for V and 0 bases for J; bases not matched to a gene: 7. The CDR3 is made up of 17 amino acids. In DNA form, the CDR3 reads TGCGCCAGCAGCTCGACGGGACTAGCAAGCTCCTACAATGAGCAGTTCTTC. Protein sequence: CASSSTGLASSYNEQFF.

V gene TRBV28 combines with J gene TRBJ2-7; TRBD2 matches at 7 bases. CDR3 length: 15 amino acids. The J segment lost 2 bases and the V segment lost 5 bases, leaving 9 bases of the junction unmatched. Germline V lookup: CDR1 MDHEN, CDR2 SYDVKM. The DNA of the CDR3 is TGTGCCAGCAGTCCCACCCGGGGGGTAGCCTACGAGCAGTACTTC. The encoded protein is CASSPTRGVAYEQYF.

Regarding this clone: The junction differs from germline at one of its ends, possibly a read error. The sample contains more than one DNA sequence encoding this CDR3. This chain uses TRBV5-6 with TRBJ2-5; 9 bases agree with TRBD2. Per germline, CDR1 SGHDT and CDR2 YYEEEE. The CDR3 has 13 residues. CDR3 sequence (DNA): TGTGCTAGCAGCTCAGCGGGAGGAGAGACCCAGTACTTC. Translating gives CASSSAGGETQYF.